This T cell receptor (beta chain) was documented in a study of cytomegalovirus exposure and HLA in healthy donors. About the study: In a later analysis, it was reported that the roughly 120 validation repertoires had been produced on the same platform as the 500 to 850 repertoires belonging to the first cohort.

Study conclusions and caveats: Both high specificity and high sensitivity reportedly marked the classifier's diagnosis of cytomegalovirus status.

With respect to this clone: Its antigen is not identified.

CDR3 length equals 17 residues. After removal of 5 bases from V and 3 bases from J, the junction contained 12 bases not matched to a gene. Looked up from germline, CDR1 is LGHNT and CDR2 is FRNRAP. The table came from immunoSEQ multiplex PCR; TCRdb's copy has only in-frame clones and leaves some out. The sample lists under 150,000 clones, 70% to 90% occurring once. V gene TRBV12-5 combines with J gene TRBJ2-3; TRBD2 agrees at 9 bases. The source is a man aged 18 to 30 in good health and CMV-seropositive. Sequenced material: PBMCs. CDR3 DNA sequence: TGTGCTAGTGGTCCGGGGGCGGGAGGGCCCTCAACAGATACGCAGTATTTT. This gives the protein CASGPGAGGPSTDTQYF.